The 26 T cell receptor beta chains given below trace back to one sample, sequenced in a study of blood T cell repertoires in COVID-19. Using immunoSEQ multiplex PCR, the repertoire was profiled, and TCRdb retains in-frame clones only, with some absent. The data contain some 410,000 clones, 88% of them singletons. The sequencing sample was made of PBMCs or T cells enriched from blood (not recorded which). Receptors originate from a woman younger than 45 with acute COVID-19.

This clone has a single count. The chain joins TRBV2 to TRBJ2-4; possible D gene TRBD2, 5 bases. The germline CDR1 and CDR2 sequences are SNHLY and FYNNEI. The CDR3 runs 15 residues. Trimming took off 2 bases at V and 8 bases at J, with 16 bases between the two ends. This chain's CDR3 is CASSENGGRVDIQYF. The DNA of the CDR3 is TGTGCCAGCAGTGAAAACGGAGGTCGCGTTGACATTCAGTACTTC.

This clone was detected once. V usage is TRBV7-3 and J usage is TRBJ2-3; D ambiguous. The CDR3 spans 16 residues. Trimming removed 2 bases from V and 3 bases from J, with 15 bases in between. Germline lookup yields CDR1 SGHTA and CDR2 FQGTGA. This CDR3 reads CASSLAATAPTDTQYF. DNA of the CDR3: TGTGCCAGCAGCTTAGCCGCTACCGCACCAACAGATACGCAGTATTTT.

The V call is TRBV7-9, the J call TRBJ2-7; a weak D match, TRBD1 (6 bases). Germline CDR1 and CDR2: SEHNR and FQNEAQ (reference sequence). CDR3 length equals 15 residues. V lost 4 bases and J lost 1, with 14 bases in between. In nucleotides, the CDR3 is TGTGCCAGCAGCTCACCCTCGCAGGGGTCCTACGAGCAGTACTTC. It is translated as CASSSPSQGSYEQYF.

The chain uses TRBV11-2 and TRBJ2-2; 13 bases are shared with TRBD2. The junction had 10 bases not matched to a gene; V was cut back by 5 bases and J by 7 bases. The CDR3 runs to 17 residues. Per germline, CDR1 SGHAT and CDR2 FQNNGV. The CDR3 DNA sequence: TGTGCCAGCAGCATAACTAGCGGGGGGGCCTCTGGCGGGGAGCTGTTTTTT. Encoded protein: CASSITSGGASGGELFF.

The chain recombines TRBV6-6 with TRBJ2-7; 9 bases are shared with TRBD1. Trimming at V came to 6 bases and at J to 3 bases, leaving 3 bases not matched to a gene. CDR1 is MNHNY, CDR2 SVGAGI, per germline (reference sequence). There are 13 residues in the CDR3. This CDR3 reads CASRPTGGYEQYF. For the CDR3, the DNA is TGTGCCAGCAGGCCGACAGGGGGCTACGAGCAGTACTTC.

In this sample, this clone turned up a few times. Other nucleotide sequences from this sample produce the same CDR3. V gene TRBV5-5 combines with J gene TRBJ1-4; 7 nucleotides align to TRBD1. The CDR3 extends over 14 amino acids. CDR1 SGHKS and CDR2 YYEKEE come from the germline V gene (reference sequence). Trimming at V came to 0 bases and at J to 5 bases, leaving 1 base not matched to a gene. The CDR3: CASSLDRGNEKLFF. Here the CDR3 DNA reads TGTGCCAGCAGCTTGGACAGGGGAAATGAAAAACTGTTTTTT.

The chain has TRBV9 and TRBJ1-2; unclear D gene. The CDR3 covers 15 residues. Trimming took 0 bases from V and 0 from J, leaving 9 bases between them. CDR1 and CDR2 (germline): SGDLS, YYNGEE. CDR3 sequence reads: CASSVDTTPNYGYTF. The CDR3 region has the DNA TGTGCCAGCAGCGTAGATACAACCCCTAACTATGGCTACACCTTC.

This clone is a singleton in its sample. The chain recombines TRBV11-2 with TRBJ1-6, with no clear D. Between the trimmed V and J ends, which lost 5 bases and 8 bases, there was a span of 19 bases. The germline V gene has CDR1 SGHAT and CDR2 FQNNGV. The CDR3 extends over 16 amino acids. DNA for the CDR3: TGTGCCAGCAGCCCTCTAAGAGGGCTTGTTCATTCACCCCTCCACTTT. Amino acids: CASSPLRGLVHSPLHF.

Here the CDR3 reads CASSPISRSNPYGYTF. In DNA, the CDR3 is TGTGCCAGCTCACCAATTAGCCGGTCAAATCCCTATGGCTACACCTTC. The chain is built from TRBV18 and TRBJ1-2; no firm D call. The length of the CDR3 is 16 residues. In germline, CDR1 is KGHSH, CDR2 LQKENI. Trimming stripped 2 bases from V and 4 bases from J, with 17 bases between.

The chain combines TRBV3-1 (or the pseudogene TRBV3-2) with TRBJ1-3; maybe TRBD1 (5 bases). CDR1 is LGHDT and CDR2 is YNNKEL in the germline V gene (reference sequence). The CDR3 spans 16 residues. Trimming stripped 4 bases from V and 3 bases from J, with 16 bases between. The CDR3 DNA reads as TGTGCCAGCAGCCTAGCCCCAGGGAGGTTTGGAAACACCATATATTTT. Translation: CASSLAPGRFGNTIYF.

Only one count was recorded for this clone. The chain has TRBV24-1 and TRBJ2-5, with 9 bases that match TRBD1. Germline V gene data show CDR1 as KGHDR and CDR2 as SFDVKD. The CDR3 spans 14 residues. The J segment lost 5 bases and the V segment lost 10 bases, leaving 10 bases of the junction unmatched. In nucleotides, the CDR3 is TGTGCCACAGGCCTACAGGGGGCGACGGAGACCCAGTACTTC. Its protein is CATGLQGATETQYF.

This rearrangement joins TRBV6-2 or TRBV6-3 to TRBJ2-3; D not resolved. With 0 bases removed from V and 2 bases from J, the gap between germline ends came to 9 bases. The CDR3 has 15 amino acids. Germline CDR1 MNHEY, CDR2 SVGEGT. CDR3 loop: CASSYSNYYTDTQYF. The CDR3 DNA reads as TGTGCCAGCAGTTACTCGAACTACTACACAGATACGCAGTATTTT.

The J gene is TRBJ1-3, the V gene TRBV11-2, with D possibly matching TRBD1 (5 bases). The CDR3 covers 12 residues. Trimming cost V 11 bases and J 2 bases, with 10 bases left between them. Germline assignment: CDR1 SGHAT and CDR2 FQNNGV. The CDR3, as DNA: TGTGCCTTCCGGGGGACTGGAAACACCATATATTTT. This encodes CAFRGTGNTIYF.

This chain uses TRBV18 with TRBJ2-1; 11 bases map to TRBD2. This CDR3 contains 16 residues. Per the germline V gene, CDR1 is KGHSH and CDR2 is LQKENI. V lost 8 bases, J lost 2 bases, and 8 bases stayed unmatched. The CDR3: CASALRLAGTYNEQFF. DNA for the CDR3: TGTGCCAGCGCATTAAGACTAGCGGGGACCTACAATGAGCAGTTCTTC.

This chain links TRBV12-3 or TRBV12-4 with TRBJ1-2; D unresolved. This CDR3 region has 12 residues. The germline V and J ends were trimmed by 6 bases and 8 bases, with 13 bases remaining between them. DNA for the CDR3: TGTGCCAGCAGGGGAGTTGGGCGAGGCTACACCTTC. Translation: CASRGVGRGYTF.

This chain uses TRBV20-1 with TRBJ2-1, with 8 bases identical to TRBD1. J lost 10 bases, V lost 4 bases, and 3 bases had no gene match. The CDR3 covers 11 residues. Germline V gene data show CDR1 as DFQATT and CDR2 as SNEGSKA (reference sequence). In DNA, the CDR3 is TGCAGTGCTAACAGGGGGTTGGAGCAGTTCTTC. This codes for CSANRGLEQFF.

This chain uses TRBV5-4 with TRBJ1-2; D unresolved. The CDR3 consists of 14 residues. V gave up 2 bases and J gave up 1 base, with 9 bases separating them. The germline gives CDR1 SGHNT, CDR2 YYREEE (reference sequence). The CDR3 nucleotides are TGTGCCAGCAGCTTCAAGAGTGTTAACTATGGCTACACCTTC. Residues: CASSFKSVNYGYTF.

Turning to this clone: At the DNA level, this CDR3 is encoded by other sequences in the same sample as well. The chain has TRBV7-3 and TRBJ2-3; D is perhaps TRBD1 (5 bases). Germline CDR1 SGHTA, CDR2 FQGTGA. Trimming removed 3 bases from V and 1 base from J, with 5 bases in between. The CDR3 covers 13 residues. CDR3 sequence (DNA): TGTGCCAGCAGCTTCAGGGGCACAGATACGCAGTATTTT. It is translated as CASSFRGTDTQYF. Looking up the rest from reference TRBV7-3 and TRBJ2-3 gives the full variable domain: GAGVSQTPSNKVTEKGKYVELRCDPISGHTALYWYRQSLGQGPEFLIYFQGTGAADDSGLPNDRFFAVRPEGSVSTLKIQRTERGDSAVYLCASSFRGTDTQYFGPGTRLTVL.

The chain recombines TRBV3-1 (or the pseudogene TRBV3-2) with TRBJ2-1, with a weak D call TRBD2 (6 bases). The CDR3 extends over 13 amino acids. V lost 0 bases, J lost 12 bases, and 12 bases lay in between. Germline assignment: CDR1 LGHDT and CDR2 YNNKEL (reference sequence). In nucleotides, the CDR3 is TGTGCCAGCAGCCAAGATGTGGGGCGGGGGCAGTTCTTC. This gives the protein CASSQDVGRGQFF.

This clone was picked up one time. This chain connects TRBV6-5 to TRBJ1-1, with 7 bases aligning to TRBD1. Germline values: CDR1 MNHEY, CDR2 SVGAGI. The CDR3 sequence is 15 residues long. J lost 2 bases, V lost 6 bases, and 9 bases had no gene match. This CDR3 reads CASRTSTGANTEAFF. The CDR3 DNA follows: TGTGCCAGCAGGACCTCCACAGGGGCTAACACTGAAGCTTTCTTT.

This clone was seen more than once but under ten times. J is TRBJ1-1 and V is TRBV5-1; D is undetermined. The length of the CDR3 is 15 residues. Germline lookup yields CDR1 SGHRS and CDR2 YFSETQ. Trimming cost V 0 bases and J 4 bases, with 13 bases left between them. The chain's CDR3 is CASSLGSSASTEAFF. CDR3 DNA: TGCGCCAGCAGCTTGGGATCTTCCGCGAGCACTGAAGCTTTCTTT.

V is TRBV7-3 and J is TRBJ1-1; tentatively, D is TRBD1 (6 bases). The CDR3 extends over 15 amino acids. Germline V CDR1 and CDR2: SGHTA, FQGTGA. V lost 2 bases to trimming and J lost 0 bases, with 10 bases between them. This CDR3 reads CASSLGNRVNTEAFF. CDR3 nucleotide sequence: TGTGCCAGCAGCTTAGGTAACAGGGTGAACACTGAAGCTTTCTTT.

The chain employs TRBV6-5 and TRBJ1-1; D remains ambiguous. This CDR3 region has 15 residues. Germline-derived CDR1 and CDR2 are MNHEY and SVGAGI. Trimming removed 6 bases from V and 1 base from J, with 15 bases in between. CDR3 sequence: CASSLKNSGNTEAFF. The CDR3, as DNA: TGTGCCAGCAGCCTTAAAAATTCGGGGAACACTGAAGCTTTCTTT.

The gene calls are TRBV27 and TRBJ1-6; 10 bases agree with TRBD1. V trimming: 3 bases; J trimming: 0 bases; junction bases outside the gene matches: 2. Germline V lookup: CDR1 MNHEY, CDR2 SMNVEV (reference sequence). The CDR3 length is 17 residues. CDR3 DNA sequence: TGTGCCAGCAGTTTGACAGGGGGCGGCTCCTATAATTCACCCCTCCACTTT. It specifies CASSLTGGGSYNSPLHF.

This chain links TRBV6-5 with TRBJ2-7, with a weak D call TRBD1 (5 bases). CDR1 is MNHEY, CDR2 SVGAGI, per germline. Trimming stripped 6 bases from V and 6 bases from J, with 9 bases between. The CDR3 has 11 amino acids. CDR3 sequence reads: CASRKGVEQYF. DNA of the CDR3: TGTGCCAGCAGAAAAGGGGTCGAGCAGTACTTC.

With respect to this clone: Other DNA sequences from this sample encode an identical CDR3 as well. The chain couples TRBV3-1 (or the pseudogene TRBV3-2) to TRBJ1-6; D is undetermined. The CDR3 has 12 residues. The V and J ends lost 3 bases and 8 bases respectively, with 5 bases between them. Germline loops: CDR1 LGHDT, CDR2 YNNKEL (reference sequence). CDR3 sequence (DNA): TGTGCCAGCAGCCAGCGGGATTCACCCCTCCACTTT. Translated: CASSQRDSPLHF.